This T cell receptor (beta chain) comes out of a study of CD8 T cells in Susac syndrome. The table lists this clonotype with a count of one. An input of 0.5 to 1 ug of RNA was subjected to reverse transcription using random hexamers. Using its own MiXCR run on the immunoSEQ multiplex PCR reads, TCRdb lists one record per CDR3 protein. This repertoire shows tens of thousands of distinct CDR3 sequences, more than 85% found once; its top ten account for about 0.52%. The CDR3 is made up of 15 amino acids. Trimming cost V 0 bases and J 4 bases, with 13 bases left between them. Germline V gives CDR1 DFQATT, CDR2 SNEGSKA (reference sequence).

The chain couples TRBV20-1 to TRBJ2-1; D possibly matches TRBD1 or TRBD2 (6 bases each). Sequenced sample: CD4+ T cells from PBMCs. The TCR comes from a human donor with Susac syndrome. CDR3 nucleotide sequence: TGCAGTGCTAGAGATCGAGGGGGGACTTACAATGAGCAGTTCTTC. Translation gives CSARDRGGTYNEQFF.